Shown below are 2 T cell receptor beta chains from a single sample sequenced in a study of cytomegalovirus exposure and HLA in healthy donors. 60 Vbeta and 13 Jbeta primers were used in PCR. Sequenced by immunoSEQ multiplex PCR; TCRdb stores in-frame clones only, minus some. The sample contains approximately 160,000 clones, 70% to 90% of which appear only once. Sequencing was carried out using PBMCs. Source of these receptors: a woman younger than 30 in good health and CMV-seronegative.

V and J are TRBV7-8 and TRBJ2-7; TRBD2 agrees at 11 bases. The V and J ends lost 5 bases and 5 bases, in that order; junction bases with no gene match: 5. CDR3 length equals 14 residues. CDR1 is SGHVS, CDR2 FQNEAQ, per germline. The CDR3 region is CASSQTSGEHEQYF. The CDR3 DNA is TGTGCCAGCAGCCAGACTAGCGGGGAGCACGAGCAGTACTTC.

This clone was seen only once. V and J are TRBV28 and TRBJ1-5, with D maybe TRBD1 (6 bases). The CDR3 loop spans 11 amino acids. V dropped 4 bases and J dropped 13 bases, with 11 bases sitting between them. Looked up from germline, CDR1 is MDHEN and CDR2 is SYDVKM. The CDR3 DNA sequence: TGTGCCAGCAGTTCTTGGGACATACAGCATTTT. Protein: CASSSWDIQHF.